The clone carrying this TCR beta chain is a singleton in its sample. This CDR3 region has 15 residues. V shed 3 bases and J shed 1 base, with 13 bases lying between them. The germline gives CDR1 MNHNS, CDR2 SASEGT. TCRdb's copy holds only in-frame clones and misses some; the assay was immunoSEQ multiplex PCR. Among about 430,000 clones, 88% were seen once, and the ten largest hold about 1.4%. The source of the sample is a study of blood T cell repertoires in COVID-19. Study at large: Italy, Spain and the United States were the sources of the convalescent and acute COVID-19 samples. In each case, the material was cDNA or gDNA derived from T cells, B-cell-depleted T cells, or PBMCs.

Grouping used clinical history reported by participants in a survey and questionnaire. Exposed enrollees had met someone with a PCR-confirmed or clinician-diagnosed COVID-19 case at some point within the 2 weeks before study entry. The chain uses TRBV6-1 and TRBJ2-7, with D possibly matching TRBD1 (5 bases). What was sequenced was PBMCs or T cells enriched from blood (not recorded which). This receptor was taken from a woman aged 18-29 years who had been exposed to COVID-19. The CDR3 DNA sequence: TGTGCCAGCAGTGACCCCGGACACGTTTCCTACGAGCAGTACTTC. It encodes CASSDPGHVSYEQYF.